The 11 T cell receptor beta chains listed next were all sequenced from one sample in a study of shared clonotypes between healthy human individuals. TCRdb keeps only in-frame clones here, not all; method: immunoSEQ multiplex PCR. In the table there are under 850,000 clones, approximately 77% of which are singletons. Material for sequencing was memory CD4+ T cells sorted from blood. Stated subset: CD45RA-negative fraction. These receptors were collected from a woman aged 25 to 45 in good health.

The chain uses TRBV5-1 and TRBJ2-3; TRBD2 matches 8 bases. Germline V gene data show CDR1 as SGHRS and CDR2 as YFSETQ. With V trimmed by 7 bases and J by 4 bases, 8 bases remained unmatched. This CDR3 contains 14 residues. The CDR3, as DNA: TGCGCCAGCGAGACGGGAGGGCTACCAGATACGCAGTATTTT. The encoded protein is CASETGGLPDTQYF.

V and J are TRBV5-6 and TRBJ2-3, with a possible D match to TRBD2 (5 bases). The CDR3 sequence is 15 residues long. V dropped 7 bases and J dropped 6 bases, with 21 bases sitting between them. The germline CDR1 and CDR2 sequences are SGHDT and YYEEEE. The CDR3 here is CASQGGSTKVDTQYF. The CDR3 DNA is TGTGCCAGCCAAGGAGGATCCACCAAAGTTGATACGCAGTATTTT.

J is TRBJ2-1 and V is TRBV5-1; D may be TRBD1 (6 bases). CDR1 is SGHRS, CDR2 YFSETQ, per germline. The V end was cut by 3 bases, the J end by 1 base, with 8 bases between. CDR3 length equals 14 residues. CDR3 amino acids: CASSYGQSYNEQFF. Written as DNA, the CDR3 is TGCGCCAGCAGCTATGGACAGTCCTACAATGAGCAGTTCTTC.

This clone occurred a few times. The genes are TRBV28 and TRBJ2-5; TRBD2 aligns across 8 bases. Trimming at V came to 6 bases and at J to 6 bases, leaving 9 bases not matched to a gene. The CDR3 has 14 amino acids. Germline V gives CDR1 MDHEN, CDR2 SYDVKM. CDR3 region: CASRVAGSDQTQYF. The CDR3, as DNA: TGTGCCAGCAGGGTAGCGGGATCCGACCAGACCCAGTACTTC.

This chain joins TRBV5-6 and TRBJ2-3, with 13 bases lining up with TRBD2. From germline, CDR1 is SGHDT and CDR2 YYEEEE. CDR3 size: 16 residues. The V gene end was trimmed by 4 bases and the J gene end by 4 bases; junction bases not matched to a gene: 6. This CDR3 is CASSLRTSGSSDTQYF. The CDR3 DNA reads TGTGCCAGCAGCCTCCGGACTAGCGGGAGCTCAGATACGCAGTATTTT.

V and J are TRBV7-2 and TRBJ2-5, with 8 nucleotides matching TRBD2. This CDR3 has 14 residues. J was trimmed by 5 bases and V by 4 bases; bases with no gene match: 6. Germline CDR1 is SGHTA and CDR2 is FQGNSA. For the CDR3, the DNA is TGTGCCAGCAGCTATGGACTAGCCGCGGAGACCCAGTACTTC. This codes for CASSYGLAAETQYF.

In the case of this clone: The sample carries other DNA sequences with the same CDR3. The CDR3 here is CASSELGGGQPQHF. The CDR3 region has the DNA TGTGCCAGCAGTGAACTGGGGGGCGGTCAGCCCCAGCATTTT. The V and J genes are TRBV2 and TRBJ1-5, with D perhaps TRBD1 (6 bases). Germline CDR1 and CDR2: SNHLY and FYNNEI. Trimming shortened V by 2 bases and J by 6 bases, and 11 bases separated the two germline ends. CDR3 length: 14 residues. Together with reference TRBV2 and TRBJ1-5, the CDR3 gives the full variable domain: EPEVTQTPSHQVTQMGQEVILRCVPISNHLYFYWYRQILGQKVEFLVSFYNNEISEKSEIFDDQFSVERPDGSNFTLKIRSTKLEDSAMYFCASSELGGGQPQHFGDGTRLSIL.

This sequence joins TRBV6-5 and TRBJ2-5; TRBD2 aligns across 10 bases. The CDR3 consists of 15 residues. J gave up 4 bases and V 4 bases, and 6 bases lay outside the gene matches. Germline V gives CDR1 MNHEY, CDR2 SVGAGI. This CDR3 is CASSSGLADRETQYF. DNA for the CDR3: TGTGCCAGCAGTTCCGGACTAGCGGATAGAGAGACCCAGTACTTC.

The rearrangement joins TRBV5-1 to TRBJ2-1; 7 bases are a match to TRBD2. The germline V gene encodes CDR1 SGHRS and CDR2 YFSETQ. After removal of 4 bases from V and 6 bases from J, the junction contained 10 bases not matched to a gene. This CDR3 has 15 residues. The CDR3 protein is CASSQVAGVINEQFF. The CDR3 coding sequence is TGCGCCAGCAGCCAAGTTGCGGGAGTCATCAATGAGCAGTTCTTC.

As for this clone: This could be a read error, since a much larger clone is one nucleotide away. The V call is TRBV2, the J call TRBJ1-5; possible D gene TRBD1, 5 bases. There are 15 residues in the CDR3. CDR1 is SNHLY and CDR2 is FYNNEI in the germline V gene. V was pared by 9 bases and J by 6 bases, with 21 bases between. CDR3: CASKPRGVVGQPQHF. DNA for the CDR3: TGTGCCAGTAAACCCCGGGGGGTCGTGGGTCAGCCCCAGCATTTT.

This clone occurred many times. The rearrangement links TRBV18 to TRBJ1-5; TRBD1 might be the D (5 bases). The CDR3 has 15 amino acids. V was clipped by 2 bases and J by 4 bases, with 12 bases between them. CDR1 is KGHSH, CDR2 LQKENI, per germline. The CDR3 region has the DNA TGTGCCAGCTCACCATCGGGGACCATGAATCAGCCCCAGCATTTT. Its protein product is CASSPSGTMNQPQHF. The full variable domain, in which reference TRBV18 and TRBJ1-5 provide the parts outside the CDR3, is NAGVMQNPRHLVRRRGQEARLRCSPMKGHSHVYWYRQLPEEGLKFMVYLQKENIIDESGMPKERFSAEFPKEGPSILRIQQVVRGDSAAYFCASSPSGTMNQPQHFGDGTRLSIL.